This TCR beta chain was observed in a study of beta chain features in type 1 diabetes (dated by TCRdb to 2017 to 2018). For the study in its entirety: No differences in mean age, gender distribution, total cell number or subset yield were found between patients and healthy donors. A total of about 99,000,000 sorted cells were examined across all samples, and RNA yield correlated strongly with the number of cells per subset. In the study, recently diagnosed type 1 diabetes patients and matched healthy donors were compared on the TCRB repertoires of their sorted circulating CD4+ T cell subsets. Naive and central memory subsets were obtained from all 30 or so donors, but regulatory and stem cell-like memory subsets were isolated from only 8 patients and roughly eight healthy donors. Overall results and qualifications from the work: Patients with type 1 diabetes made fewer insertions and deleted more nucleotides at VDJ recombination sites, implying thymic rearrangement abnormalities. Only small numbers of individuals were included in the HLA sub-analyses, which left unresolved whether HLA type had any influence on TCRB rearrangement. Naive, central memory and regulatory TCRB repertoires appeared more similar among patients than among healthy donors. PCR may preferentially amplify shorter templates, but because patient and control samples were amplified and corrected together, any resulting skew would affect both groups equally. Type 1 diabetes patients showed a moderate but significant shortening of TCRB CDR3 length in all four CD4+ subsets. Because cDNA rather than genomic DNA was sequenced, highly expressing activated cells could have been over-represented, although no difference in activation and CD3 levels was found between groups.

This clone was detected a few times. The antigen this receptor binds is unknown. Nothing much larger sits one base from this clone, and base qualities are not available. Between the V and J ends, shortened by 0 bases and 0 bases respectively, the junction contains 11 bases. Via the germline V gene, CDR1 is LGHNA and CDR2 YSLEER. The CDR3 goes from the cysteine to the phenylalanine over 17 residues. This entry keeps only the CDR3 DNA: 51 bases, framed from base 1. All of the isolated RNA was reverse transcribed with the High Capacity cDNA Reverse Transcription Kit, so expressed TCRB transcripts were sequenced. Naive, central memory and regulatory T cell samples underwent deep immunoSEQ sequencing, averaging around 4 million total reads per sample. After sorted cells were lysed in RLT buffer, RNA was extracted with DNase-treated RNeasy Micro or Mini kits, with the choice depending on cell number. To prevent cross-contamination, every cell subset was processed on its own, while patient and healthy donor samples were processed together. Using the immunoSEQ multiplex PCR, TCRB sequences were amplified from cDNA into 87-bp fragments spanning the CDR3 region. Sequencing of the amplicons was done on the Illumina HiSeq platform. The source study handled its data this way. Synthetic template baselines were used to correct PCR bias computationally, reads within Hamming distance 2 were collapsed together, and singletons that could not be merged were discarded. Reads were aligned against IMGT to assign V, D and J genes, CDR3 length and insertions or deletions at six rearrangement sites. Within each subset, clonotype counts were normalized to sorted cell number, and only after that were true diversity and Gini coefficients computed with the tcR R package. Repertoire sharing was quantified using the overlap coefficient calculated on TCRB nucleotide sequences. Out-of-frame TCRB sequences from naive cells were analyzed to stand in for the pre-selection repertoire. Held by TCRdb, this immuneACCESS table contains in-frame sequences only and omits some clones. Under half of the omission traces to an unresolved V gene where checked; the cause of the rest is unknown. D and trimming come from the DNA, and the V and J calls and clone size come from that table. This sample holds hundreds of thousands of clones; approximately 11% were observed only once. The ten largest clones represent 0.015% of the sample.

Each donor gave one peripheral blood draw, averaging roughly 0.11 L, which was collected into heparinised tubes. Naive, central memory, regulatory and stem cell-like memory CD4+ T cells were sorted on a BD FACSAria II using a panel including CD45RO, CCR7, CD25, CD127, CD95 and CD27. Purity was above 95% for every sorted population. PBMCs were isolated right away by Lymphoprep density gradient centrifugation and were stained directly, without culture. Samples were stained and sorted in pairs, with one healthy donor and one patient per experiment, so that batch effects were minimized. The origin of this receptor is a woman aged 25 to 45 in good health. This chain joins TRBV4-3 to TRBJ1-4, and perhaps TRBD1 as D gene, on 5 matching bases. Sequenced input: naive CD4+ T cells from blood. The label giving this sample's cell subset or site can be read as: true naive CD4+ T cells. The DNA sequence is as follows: TGCGCCAGCAGCCAAGATTGGGGCTTTGCAACTAATGAAAAACTGTTTTTT. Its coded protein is CASSQDWGFATNEKLFF.